Listed below are T cell receptor beta chains from one sample, sequenced in a study of T cells in Graves' hyperthyroidism and ophthalmopathy. From the multiplex PCR reads, TCRdb called clonotypes with MiXCR, one entry per CDR3 protein. This table has roughly 180,000 distinct CDR3 sequences, about 15% appearing once. The sequencing input was blood. Every receptor here comes from a woman aged 45-60 years with Graves' hyperthyroidism. CDR3s include the opening cysteine and the closing phenylalanine or tryptophan. A D gene is named only where the DNA matches it firmly.

14	.	TRBV5-1	CASRVTETAGELFF
14	.	TRBV2	CASSVGQRNYGYTF
12	.	TRBV20-1	CSVEGLVYEQYF
14	.	TRBV29-1	CSVQLAGANTEAFF
13	.	TRBV6-2/TRBV6-3	CASTERGLQPQHF
14	.	TRBV12-3/TRBV12-4	CASRGTQGGYGYTF
12	.	TRBV28	CASSKTGLEAFF
12	.	TRBV7-9	CATNAGTYGYTF
17	TRBD1	TRBV6-5	CASSYSFGDRGPGEQFF
15	.	TRBV20-1	CSARAGASRSYEQYF
15	.	TRBV5-6	CASSLGVGDGYEQYF
15	.	TRBV6-1	CASSEPTRVTDTQYF
15	.	TRBV6-1	CASSGGRSMGYGYTF
15	.	TRBV6-5	CASSYMGFGYNEQFF
12	.	TRBV6-1	CASKATSYEQYF
14	.	TRBV12-3/TRBV12-4	CASSLGGSRTEAFF
16	.	TRBV11-2	CASSLGRRLAYNEQFF
15	.	TRBV5-4	CASSSLGEDNSPLHF